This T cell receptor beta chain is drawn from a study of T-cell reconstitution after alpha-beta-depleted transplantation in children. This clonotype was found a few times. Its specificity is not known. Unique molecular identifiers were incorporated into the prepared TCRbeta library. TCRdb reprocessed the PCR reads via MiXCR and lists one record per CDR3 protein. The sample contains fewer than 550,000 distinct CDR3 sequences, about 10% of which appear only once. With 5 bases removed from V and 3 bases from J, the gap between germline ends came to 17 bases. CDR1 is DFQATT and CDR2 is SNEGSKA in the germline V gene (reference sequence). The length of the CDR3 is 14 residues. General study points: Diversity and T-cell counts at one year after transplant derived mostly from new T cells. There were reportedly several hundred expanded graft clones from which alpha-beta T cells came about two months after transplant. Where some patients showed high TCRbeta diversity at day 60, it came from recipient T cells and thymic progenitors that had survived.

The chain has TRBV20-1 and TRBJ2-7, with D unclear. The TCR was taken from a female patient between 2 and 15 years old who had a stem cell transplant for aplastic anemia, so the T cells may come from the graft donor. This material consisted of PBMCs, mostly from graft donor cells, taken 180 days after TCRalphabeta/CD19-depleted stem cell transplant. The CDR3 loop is CSALRLENFYEQYF. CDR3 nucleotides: TGCAGTGCTCTAAGACTGGAAAACTTCTACGAGCAGTACTTC.